This T cell receptor (beta chain) comes out of a study of radiation and T cells in renal cell carcinoma. Comments on this clone: What it binds is not known.

Overall study results and limits: In blood, top tumor clones expanded by 2 weeks, shrinking by 4. Without pretreatment biopsies, baseline tumor clonotype presence was undetermined.

The time point is: blood 4 weeks post-SBRT, at nephrectomy. Regarding treatment: 15 Gy SBRT to primary tumor, nephrectomy 4 weeks later. Nephrectomy followed 15 Gy stereotactic body radiation by 4 weeks. The CDR3 extends over 13 amino acids. V dropped 5 bases and J dropped 9 bases, with 16 bases sitting between them. Germline V CDR1 and CDR2: MNHEY, SMNVEV (reference sequence). Assay used: immunoSEQ multiplex PCR; TCRdb lists only in-frame clones, some missing. This table has tens of thousands of clones, around four fifths appearing once. The TCR comes from a man in his fifties or sixties with renal cell carcinoma. Sequencing was performed on blood, taken from a patient whose treatment included radiotherapy and nephrectomy. This chain connects TRBV27 to TRBJ2-5, with D tentatively TRBD2 (6 bases). In DNA form, the CDR3 reads TGTGCCAGCAGTGGGACGAGGGACTTGGCCCAGTACTTC. This sequence encodes CASSGTRDLAQYF.